This TCR beta chain was captured by sequencing in a study of Ad26.COV2.S vaccination and SARS-CoV-2 variants (dated by TCRdb to the early 2020s). Looking at the study overall: TCRbeta repertoire sequencing was used to assess the specificity and breadth of SARS-CoV-2-reactive T cell receptors after Ad26.COV2.S vaccination. The TCR-sequenced set comprised approximately 32 samples: around 20 Ad26.COV2.S vaccine recipients, 5 placebo recipients and 8 SARS-CoV-2 convalescent individuals.

General conclusions and limits of the study: Vaccine and placebo recipients had comparable non-spike TCR breadth, which fits with the vaccine containing only spike. After vaccination, substantial breadth of spike-specific CD8+ and CD4+ T cell responses was reported. Higher spike-specific TCR breadth was observed in Ad26.COV2.S recipients than in placebo recipients (P = 0.0014). It was noted by the authors that total T cell responses may have been underestimated by the TCR breadth and depth analyses.

TCRbeta CDR3 regions were sequenced with the immunoSEQ Assay. After extraction, genomic DNA underwent amplification by bias-controlled multiplex PCR, followed by high-throughput sequencing. As for the authors' bioinformatics: To quantify the absolute abundance of every unique TCRbeta CDR3 region, sequences were collapsed and filtered. T cell fraction was estimated by normalizing TCRbeta template counts to usable DNA, with usable DNA measured through amplification of reference genes found in all nucleated cells. Repertoire TCRs were annotated as SARS-CoV-2-specific by exact matching of V gene, CDR3 amino acid sequence and J gene to a known reactive TCR set. The reference SARS-CoV-2 TCR set was derived from MIRA and filtered for enrichment in COVID-19-positive ImmuneCODE repertoires, a step that removed public or cross-reactive TCRs. Drawing on the MIRA antigens, annotated TCRs were analysed further at the level of specific ORF or position within ORF. Breadth was defined as annotated unique rearrangements over total unique productive rearrangements; depth was the summed frequency of those rearrangements. Two-sided Wilcoxon rank-sum tests were applied when comparing TCR breadth between groups. The source is immuneACCESS, and TCRdb retained only in-frame sequences with V and J called. Part of the clones is not carried over; for the studies checked, unresolved V genes explain less than half of this, and the remainder is unexplained. D and trimming were read from the DNA, whereas the V and J calls and clone size are those reported in that table. The sample table lists hundreds of thousands of clones, 90% to 95% of them with a count of one. Around 4% of the sample lies in the top ten.

With respect to this clone: Its antigen is currently not known. No base-level quality is on record; no much larger clone is a single base apart.

What the time point label conveys for this sample: individuals recovered from natural SARS-CoV-2 infection. The specimen comprised peripheral blood, sampled after recovery from COVID-19. The clonotype was recovered from a human donor who had recovered from COVID-19.

The sequenced DNA is TGTGCCAGCAGCCTAGGGGGGGGACGCAGCTATGGCTACACCTTC. This gives the protein CASSLGGGRSYGYTF. The chain is assembled from TRBV7-9 and TRBJ1-2; the best D guess is TRBD1, with 6 bases matching. For CDR1 and CDR2, the germline V gene (reference sequence) lists SEHNR and FQNEAQ. The CDR3 sequence holds 15 residues, the cysteine and phenylalanine included. Left in the record is the CDR3 DNA by itself, 45 bases read in frame from the first base. V lost 5 bases and J lost 4 bases; the stretch between them is 17 bases long. With all but the CDR3 taken from the reference TRBV7-9 and TRBJ1-2 genes, the full variable domain is: DTGVSQNPRHKITKRGQNVTFRCDPISEHNRLYWYRQTLGQGPEFLTYFQNEAQLEKSRLLSDRFSAERPKGSFSTLEIQRTEQGDSAMYLCASSLGGGRSYGYTFGSGTRLTVV.